This paragraph reports one T cell receptor (beta chain). Its antigen remains unidentified. The data were taken from a study of shared clonotypes between healthy human individuals. Study-wide results and caveats: Specimens sampled were limited to blood, with tissue repertoires likely differing.

Sequencing was performed with immunoSEQ multiplex PCR; in TCRdb, only in-frame clones are kept and a portion is missing. This sample has approximately 2.5 million clones, with roughly 92% found just once. The CDR3 consists of 13 residues. The junction had 4 bases not matched to a gene; V was cut back by 6 bases and J by 6 bases. Germline values: CDR1 MNHEY, CDR2 SVGAGI. The receptor was isolated from a man between 18 and 29 years old in good health. The gene calls are TRBV6-5 and TRBJ1-4; the match to TRBD1 covers 7 bases. Material: naive CD4+ T cells sorted from blood. Noted subset: CD45RA+ positively selected. CDR3 sequence (DNA): TGTGCCAGCAGCCGGGGGACAGATGAAAAACTGTTTTTT. It encodes CASSRGTDEKLFF.